The text below deals with one T cell receptor (beta chain). Other DNA sequences within the sample encode an identical CDR3. Germline-derived CDR1 and CDR2 are SGHRS and YFSETQ. V shed 0 bases and J shed 3 bases, with 8 bases lying between them. The CDR3 contains 14 residues. This sample is part of a study of blood T cell repertoires in COVID-19. The method was immunoSEQ multiplex PCR; TCRdb's version includes in-frame clones alone and lacks a portion of them. The table shows about 170,000 clones, with 83% occurring only once. This clonotype was sampled from an elderly woman with acute or convalescent COVID-19. The gene calls are TRBV5-1 and TRBJ2-3; a weak D match, TRBD1 (5 bases). Sequencing was carried out using peripheral blood. The CDR3 DNA reads TGCGCCAGCAGCTTGGCGCAGGGAACAGATACGCAGTATTTT. Translation: CASSLAQGTDTQYF.